The 21 T cell receptor beta chains below come from one sample, sequenced in a study of TET2 disruption in CD19-targeted CAR T cells. Repertoires were generated with immunoSEQ multiplex PCR, while TCRdb's copy carries only in-frame clones and drops some. The listing records 25,000 to 30,000 clones. Their cognate antigens are unknown. Treatment meaning: autologous CTL019 cells: CD19 CAR with 4-1BB and CD3 zeta domains. The source material was CD8- CAR+ T cells sorted from cultured blood T cells, sampled for CD19 CAR T cell therapy. The subset: CD8-negative CAR-positive T cells from the infusion product. These TCRs come from a man aged 70-80 years with chronic lymphocytic leukemia.

Comments on this clone: The CDR3 end is not reached by the read, which stops 3 residues before it; the germline J gene fills it in. The chain uses TRBV11-3 and TRBJ1-2, with D unresolved. Germline CDR1 reads SGHNT; CDR2 reads YENEEA. This CDR3 is built from 14 residues. The CDR3 DNA, read in part, is TGTGCCAGCAGCTTAGGGGTAGCGGGAGCTACC. Residues: CASSLGVAGAT. The whole CDR3 sequence reads CASSLGVAGATYTF. Using reference TRBV11-3 and TRBJ1-2 for the parts outside the CDR3, the full variable domain is EAGVVQSPRYKIIEKKQPVAFWCNPISGHNTLYWYLQNLGQGPELLIRYENEEAVDDSQLPKDRFSAERLKGVDSTLKIQPAELGDSAVYLCASSLGVAGATYTFGSGTRLTVV.

To note about this clone: Coverage ceases 3 residues before the CDR3 finishes, and the germline J gene fills in the end. V gene TRBV24-1 combines with J gene TRBJ2-1; 8 nucleotides agree with TRBD2. The CDR3 sequence is 16 residues long. The V gene's germline CDR1 is KGHDR and CDR2 SFDVKD. After removal of 4 bases from V and 0 bases from J, the junction contained 4 bases not matched to a gene. CDR3 DNA (partial): TGTGCCACCAGTGACCCGAGCGGGGGCTCCTACAATGAG. Translated, it gives CATSDPSGGSYNE. The full CDR3 is CATSDPSGGSYNEQFF.

The CDR3 loop reads CAISVGGALGETQYF. Partial CDR3 DNA: TGTGCCATCAGTGTTGGGGGGGCCTTGGGAGAGACC. V and J are TRBV10-3 and TRBJ2-5; D is possibly TRBD2 (7 bases). The CDR3 extends 3 residues past the end of the read, so its final part is completed from the germline J gene. V lost 4 bases to trimming and J lost 4 bases, with 16 bases between them. CDR3 length: 15 residues. Germline-derived CDR1 and CDR2 are ENHRY and SYGVKD.

To note about this clone: The CDR3 extends 3 residues past the end of the read, so its final part is completed from the germline J gene. The rearrangement links TRBV20-1 to TRBJ2-5, with TRBD2 identical over 10 bases. V dropped 5 bases and J dropped 1; count of bases not matched to a gene: 4. The germline V gene has CDR1 DFQATT and CDR2 SNEGSKA (reference sequence). This CDR3 region has 14 residues. The part of the CDR3 DNA that was read is TGCAGTGCTTCACTAGCGGGGCTCCAAGAGACC. Protein sequence: CSASLAGLQET. The full CDR3 reads CSASLAGLQETQYF.

With respect to this clone: The read ends 3 residues early relative to the CDR3; the germline J gene fills the gap. The chain has TRBV18 and TRBJ1-2; D is uncertain. The length of the CDR3 is 16 residues. Germline assignment: CDR1 KGHSH and CDR2 LQKENI. This chain's CDR3 is CASSPSPRGTTDTYTF. The covered CDR3 bases are TGTGCCAGCTCACCTTCCCCCCGGGGTACCACAGATACC.

CDR3 in amino acids: CASSVEAGVDIQYF. CDR3 bases read: TGTGCCAGCAGCGTAGAAGCGGGGGTGGACATT. The chain combines TRBV9 with TRBJ2-4, with 8 bases matching TRBD2. The sequence runs out 3 residues before the end of the CDR3; the remainder is reconstructed from the germline J gene. J was trimmed by 8 bases and V by 0 bases; bases with no gene match: 4. The CDR3 consists of 14 residues. The germline V gene encodes CDR1 SGDLS and CDR2 YYNGEE.

In terms of frequency, this clone is medium-sized. Read data end 3 residues before the CDR3 end; the end is taken from the germline J gene. Within the sample, other DNA sequences also encode this same CDR3. The V and J genes are TRBV5-1 and TRBJ1-2; TRBD1 is a possible D gene (5 bases). Trimming cost V 0 bases and J 5 bases, with 11 bases left between them. CDR3 length: 14 residues. Germline V lookup: CDR1 SGHRS, CDR2 YFSETQ. CDR3 DNA (partial): TGCGCCAGCAGCTTGGCAGGGAATCGGTATGGC. It is translated as CASSLAGNRYG. The entire CDR3 reads CASSLAGNRYGYTF.

Remarks on this clone: The missing CDR3 end, 3 residues past where the read stops, is filled in from the germline J gene. The V call is TRBV28, the J call TRBJ2-5, with D perhaps matching TRBD2 (6 bases). This CDR3 has 12 amino acids. Trimming took off 4 bases at V and 6 bases at J, with 9 bases between the two ends. The germline V gene has CDR1 MDHEN and CDR2 SYDVKM. Incomplete CDR3 DNA: TGTGCCAGCAGTTCTGGCGGGAAGACC. It encodes CASSSGGKT. The CDR3 in its entirety is CASSSGGKTQYF.

Concerning this clone: The sequence runs out 3 residues before the end of the CDR3; the remainder is reconstructed from the germline J gene. The chain is built from TRBV2 and TRBJ1-2; D is possibly TRBD1 (5 bases). The CDR3 totals 19 residues. The germline V gene has CDR1 SNHLY and CDR2 FYNNEI. CDR3 bases read: TGTGCCAGCAGTGAAGCGCTTCTTCCCGGGACTAGCAGATCCTACGAC. Encoded protein: CASSEALLPGTSRSYD. From start to end, the CDR3 is CASSEALLPGTSRSYDYTF. The full variable domain, rest sourced from reference TRBV2 and TRBJ1-2, is EPEVTQTPSHQVTQMGQEVILRCVPISNHLYFYWYRQILGQKVEFLVSFYNNEISEKSEIFDDQFSVERPDGSNFTLKIRSTKLEDSAMYFCASSEALLPGTSRSYDYTFGSGTRLTVV.

With regard to this clone: Read coverage stops 3 residues before the CDR3 terminus; the germline J gene supplies the remainder. V and J are TRBV9 and TRBJ2-5, with 10 positions matching TRBD2. CDR3 length: 18 amino acids. Unmatched junction bases numbered 12, after V lost 0 bases and J lost 4 bases. Germline CDR1 reads SGDLS; CDR2 reads YYNGEE. Partial CDR3 DNA: TGTGCCAGCAGCGTAGGGCAGGGAGCGGGGGGGCAGATAGAGACC. Amino acids: CASSVGQGAGGQIET. The complete CDR3 protein is CASSVGQGAGGQIETQYF.

This clone is deemed medium-sized by its frequency. The sequenced fragment ends 3 residues before the CDR3 boundary, so the rest is inferred from the germline J gene. This chain connects TRBV4-2 to TRBJ2-2; no firm D call. Germline V lookup: CDR1 LGHNA, CDR2 YNFKEQ. Trimming cost V 4 bases and J 0 bases, with 15 bases left between them. This CDR3 spans 17 amino acids. The CDR3 sequence is CASSPNQPQTNTGELFF. The sequenced CDR3 bases are TGTGCCAGCAGCCCAAATCAACCGCAGACGAACACCGGGGAG.

Turning to this clone: The CDR3 end falls 3 residues outside the read, so it is completed with the germline J gene. This rearrangement joins TRBV28 to TRBJ1-1; 7 bases align to TRBD1. CDR1 is MDHEN, CDR2 SYDVKM, per germline. J lost 3 bases, V lost 4 bases, and 17 bases had no gene match. CDR3 length: 18 amino acids. The CDR3 DNA, read in part, is TGTGCCAGCAGTTCAGCTGTCCTTACAGGGGCATTGGACACTGAA. Translated, it gives CASSSAVLTGALDTE. The whole CDR3 protein reads CASSSAVLTGALDTEAFF.

A remark on this clone: The CDR3 extends 3 residues past the end of the read, so its final part is completed from the germline J gene. The chain is built from TRBV5-1 and TRBJ2-7; D possibly corresponds to TRBD2 (5 bases). The CDR3 length is 15 residues. Deletions cut 3 bases from V and 5 bases from J, with 18 bases between. Germline-derived CDR1 and CDR2 are SGHRS and YFSETQ. The CDR3 reads CASSWRLAPEDEQYF. The CDR3 bases that were read are TGCGCCAGCAGCTGGCGTCTAGCCCCCGAGGACGAG.

Regarding this clone: The CDR3 end falls 3 residues outside the read, so it is completed with the germline J gene. This chain connects TRBV28 to TRBJ2-5; TRBD1 matches at 8 bases. The CDR3 is 15 amino acids. Germline-derived CDR1 and CDR2 are MDHEN and SYDVKM. V dropped 3 bases and J dropped 5; count of bases not matched to a gene: 8. The CDR3 sequence: CASSFAGGRRETQYF. The DNA read from the CDR3 is TGTGCCAGCAGTTTCGCAGGGGGCAGGAGGGAGACC.

About this clone itself: The read falls 3 residues short of the CDR3 end, and the missing part is taken from the germline J gene. The chain couples TRBV5-6 to TRBJ1-4, with D perhaps matching TRBD1 (5 bases). Per germline, CDR1 SGHDT and CDR2 YYEEEE. V lost 1 base, J lost 7 bases, and 14 bases lay in between. The CDR3 runs to 15 residues. CDR3 sequence: CASSLRAGIGEKLFF. Partial CDR3 DNA: TGTGCCAGCAGCTTGAGGGCAGGGATAGGTGAAAAA.

Notes on this clone: The read is 3 residues too short to cover the CDR3 end, so that end is filled in from the germline J gene. J is TRBJ1-2 and V is TRBV6-1; a possible D gene is TRBD1 (5 bases). Germline assignment: CDR1 MNHNS and CDR2 SASEGT. The CDR3 covers 11 residues. The CDR3 DNA, read in part, is TGTGCCAGCAGTGCCCTAGGGGAC. This gives the protein CASSALGD. The full CDR3 reads CASSALGDYTF.

As concerns this clone: The read terminates 3 residues ahead of where the CDR3 ends, so the germline J gene completes it. The chain links TRBV15 to TRBJ2-5; 14 nucleotides line up with TRBD2. The germline V gene encodes CDR1 LNHNV and CDR2 YYDKDF (reference sequence). Trimming removed 3 bases from V and 4 bases from J; junction bases left unmatched: 10. CDR3 length equals 18 residues. CDR3 bases read: TGTGCCACCAGCAGTACGGGACTAGCGGGGGTTTGGGGAGAGACC. Its translation: CATSSTGLAGVWGET. The CDR3 reads in full as CATSSTGLAGVWGETQYF.

Worth noting for this clone: One end of the junction varies from germline; a read error may be responsible. The observed sequence ends 3 residues before the CDR3 terminus, with the missing tail filled in from the germline J gene. The chain joins TRBV2 to TRBJ2-5; 8 bases match TRBD2. The CDR3 runs to 14 residues. Germline V gene lookup returns CDR1 SNHLY and CDR2 FYNNEI. The covered CDR3 bases are TGTGCCAACAGTGAGGCTAGCGGGCAAGAGACC. Its translation: CANSEASGQET. The entire CDR3 is CANSEASGQETQYF.

A word on this clone: The read finishes 3 residues shy of the CDR3 end, and the germline J gene is used to complete it. The J gene is TRBJ1-1, the V gene TRBV10-3; D might be TRBD1 (5 bases). The CDR3 spans 17 residues. Germline V gives CDR1 ENHRY, CDR2 SYGVKD. Deletions cut 0 bases from V and 3 bases from J, with 17 bases between. Partial CDR3 DNA: TGTGCCATCAGTGAGTCTGAGACAGACCAAGACCACACTGAA. This gives the protein CAISESETDQDHTE. The full CDR3 protein reads CAISESETDQDHTEAFF.

Of note for this clone: The read ends 3 residues before the CDR3 terminus; that terminus is restored from the germline J gene. This chain uses TRBV7-8 with TRBJ2-7; D may be TRBD1 (6 bases). Germline V gene data show CDR1 as SGHVS and CDR2 as FQNEAQ. The CDR3 loop spans 13 amino acids. With 8 bases removed from V and 5 bases from J, the gap between germline ends came to 16 bases. The part of the CDR3 DNA that was read is TGTGCCAGCGCCCAGGGACACCAGAACGAG. Encoded protein: CASAQGHQNE. The full CDR3 protein is CASAQGHQNEQYF.

About this clone itself: The sequenced fragment ends 3 residues before the CDR3 boundary, so the rest is inferred from the germline J gene. V usage is TRBV20-1 and J usage is TRBJ2-3; D perhaps matches TRBD2 (5 bases). The germline V gene has CDR1 DFQATT and CDR2 SNEGSKA (reference sequence). The CDR3 runs to 16 residues. V was trimmed by 2 bases and J by 5 bases, leaving 20 bases between them. The CDR3 sequence is CSARISGGVSRDTQYF. CDR3 DNA, as far as it was read: TGCAGTGCTAGAATTTCAGGAGGAGTGTCGAGAGATACG.